These 6 T cell receptor beta chains came from one sample sequenced in a study of CD4 T cells in relation to SARS-CoV-2 and coronaviruses. CD4+ T cells from unexposed donors were obtained before the COVID-19 pandemic (2011-2018). The protocol was immunoSEQ multiplex PCR, while the TCRdb copy is restricted to in-frame clones and leaves out a portion. The profile shows about 59,000 clones, around 86% of them singletons. The sample was memory CD4+ T cells from PBMCs. The receptors here all came from a human donor in good health.

The V gene is TRBV20-1, the J gene TRBJ1-1; the D gene is possibly TRBD1 (5 bases). Germline V lookup: CDR1 DFQATT, CDR2 SNEGSKA (reference sequence). V was cut by 6 bases and J by 0 bases, with 5 bases left in between. The length of the CDR3 is 11 residues. CDR3 bases: TGCAGTGCCAGGGTGAACACTGAAGCTTTCTTT. Translation gives CSARVNTEAFF.

This chain links TRBV18 with TRBJ2-6; 8 bases are shared with TRBD1. The V gene's germline CDR1 is KGHSH and CDR2 LQKENI. This CDR3 contains 16 residues. J gave up 4 bases and V 1 base, and 3 bases lay outside the gene matches. CDR3 nucleotides: TGTGCCAGCTCACCACTACAGGGGGACGGGGCCAACGTCCTGACTTTC. Encoded protein: CASSPLQGDGANVLTF.

The chain employs TRBV27 and TRBJ2-1; 9 nucleotides line up with TRBD1. In germline, CDR1 is MNHEY, CDR2 SMNVEV (reference sequence). The CDR3 consists of 16 residues. Unmatched junction bases numbered 10, after V lost 3 bases and J lost 7 bases. CDR3 bases: TGTGCCAGCAGTTTTTCCTCTGGACAGGGGAAGAATGAGCAGTTCTTC. Amino acids: CASSFSSGQGKNEQFF.

This rearrangement joins TRBV5-4 to TRBJ2-1; D call uncertain. From germline, CDR1 is SGHNT and CDR2 YYREEE (reference sequence). V was pared by 0 bases and J by 10 bases, with 11 bases between. CDR3 length equals 13 residues. CDR3 sequence: CASSLVDVAEQFF. In DNA form, the CDR3 reads TGTGCCAGCAGCTTGGTTGATGTGGCGGAGCAGTTCTTC.

This clone was found once. The chain recombines TRBV5-4 with TRBJ1-1; maybe TRBD1 (5 bases). The germline V and J ends were trimmed by 0 bases and 0 bases, with 12 bases remaining between them. The length of the CDR3 is 16 residues. The germline gives CDR1 SGHNT, CDR2 YYREEE (reference sequence). Written as DNA, the CDR3 is TGTGCCAGCAGCTTGGATCTGGGGGAAATGAACACTGAAGCTTTCTTT. It translates to CASSLDLGEMNTEAFF.

The V gene is TRBV6-6, the J gene TRBJ1-2, with TRBD1 matching 7 bases. Losses at the gene ends were 6 bases for V and 0 bases for J; bases not matched to a gene: 10. The CDR3 extends over 16 amino acids. Germline V gene data show CDR1 as MNHNY and CDR2 as SVGAGI (reference sequence). CDR3 in DNA: TGTGCCAGCAGCTCCGGGAGCAGGGGGGCTAACTATGGCTACACCTTC. Amino acids: CASSSGSRGANYGYTF.